Listed here is a single TCR beta chain. These data belong to a study of identical twins. Germline CDR1 reads SGHTA; CDR2 reads FQGNSA. V lost 0 bases to trimming and J lost 2 bases, with 11 bases between them. The CDR3 spans 15 residues. One entry per CDR3 protein results from TCRdb running MiXCR on the 5' RACE reads. The sample consists of some 500,000 distinct CDR3 sequences, approximately 15% of them appearing once. These data were likewise used in another study, on yellow fever vaccine responses in identical twins.

Sequenced: CD4+ T cells sorted from blood. V and J are TRBV7-2 and TRBJ2-7; no definite D call. The sequence came from a woman under 30 in good health. CDR3 loop: CASSLASGKTYEQYF. Here the CDR3 DNA reads TGTGCCAGCAGCTTAGCGAGTGGAAAAACCTACGAGCAGTACTTC.